The 9 T cell receptor beta chains listed next were all sequenced from one sample in a study of graft-versus-host responses after intestinal transplantation. These TCRs are of unknown antigen specificity. Sequencing was performed with immunoSEQ multiplex PCR; in TCRdb, only in-frame clones are kept and a portion is missing. The sample includes 130,000 to 150,000 clones, approximately 91% of them seen just once. The sample here was unstimulated CD4+ T cells sorted from spleen or lymph node cells, taken before intestinal transplant. The receptor source for this set is a human donor who received an intestinal transplant.

The J gene is TRBJ1-5, the V gene TRBV29-1; no clear D gene. V dropped 7 bases and J dropped 2 bases, with 12 bases sitting between them. Germline V gene data show CDR1 as SQVTM and CDR2 as ANQGSEA. The CDR3 loop spans 13 amino acids. CDR3 nucleotides: TGCAGCGCCCGGTCCTCAGGCAATCAGCCCCAGCATTTT. This encodes CSARSSGNQPQHF.

The J gene is TRBJ2-5, the V gene TRBV18; D may be TRBD2 (6 bases). The CDR3 extends over 16 amino acids. Trimming stripped 2 bases from V and 0 bases from J, with 13 bases between. From germline, CDR1 is KGHSH and CDR2 LQKENI. CDR3 residues: CASSPGVAVYQETQYF. The CDR3 region has the DNA TGTGCCAGCTCACCAGGGGTAGCGGTGTACCAAGAGACCCAGTACTTC.

Notes on this clone: This sample includes further DNA sequences coding for the same CDR3. The chain links TRBV6-1 to TRBJ2-7, with TRBD2 identical over 9 bases. The CDR3 consists of 13 residues. Germline values: CDR1 MNHNS, CDR2 SASEGT. V was clipped by 5 bases and J by 4 bases; unmatched bases: 3. This CDR3 is CASSLLAGYEQYF. The CDR3 nucleotides are TGTGCCAGCAGTCTTCTAGCGGGATACGAGCAGTACTTC.

The table lists this clone with a few counts. The genes are TRBV6-1 and TRBJ1-5, with D perhaps matching TRBD1 (5 bases). CDR3 length equals 17 residues. Germline lookup yields CDR1 MNHNS and CDR2 SASEGT. The V gene lost 1 base and the J gene lost 7 bases, with 20 bases spanning the gap. The CDR3 nucleotides are TGTGCCAGCAGTGAAGGTTCCCTAGGGGCAGATGAACAGCCCCAGCATTTT. It translates to CASSEGSLGADEQPQHF.

This clone was found once. The gene calls are TRBV11-2 and TRBJ2-2; D not resolved. This CDR3 has 15 residues. Germline CDR1 reads SGHAT; CDR2 reads FQNNGV. Trimming left V 2 bases short and J 1 base short, with 8 bases between. CDR3 sequence: CASSLNGRNTGELFF. CDR3 bases: TGTGCCAGCAGCTTAAATGGCAGGAACACCGGGGAGCTGTTTTTT.

This chain joins TRBV27 and TRBJ2-7; 11 bases align to TRBD1. Unmatched junction bases numbered 4, after V lost 4 bases and J lost 2 bases. Germline V gene lookup returns CDR1 MNHEY and CDR2 SMNVEV (reference sequence). CDR3 length: 15 amino acids. DNA of the CDR3: TGTGCCAGCAGTTACGGGACAGGGGGAACCTACGAGCAGTACTTC. It encodes CASSYGTGGTYEQYF.

The V gene is TRBV5-4, the J gene TRBJ2-1; a possible D gene is TRBD2 (5 bases). This CDR3 has 16 amino acids. Trimming pared 5 bases from V and 0 bases from J, leaving 15 bases between. Germline V gives CDR1 SGHNT, CDR2 YYREEE (reference sequence). The CDR3 region is CASRARTGGSYNEQFF. CDR3 coding DNA: TGTGCCAGCAGGGCGAGGACCGGAGGCTCCTACAATGAGCAGTTCTTC.

This chain uses TRBV19 with TRBJ2-1, with 10 bases lining up with TRBD1. Germline-derived CDR1 and CDR2 are LNHDA and SQIVND (reference sequence). Trimming cost V 6 bases and J 7 bases; bases outside gene matches: 3. This CDR3 has 13 amino acids. The CDR3 spells CASRGQGSNEQFF. CDR3 nucleotide sequence: TGTGCCAGTAGGGGACAGGGGTCGAATGAGCAGTTCTTC.

The V gene is TRBV6-1, the J gene TRBJ1-2; D gene unclear. V lost 2 bases and J lost 7, with 5 bases in between. The CDR3 is made up of 11 amino acids. In germline, CDR1 is MNHNS, CDR2 SASEGT. The CDR3 DNA reads TGTGCCAGCAGTGAATCACGTGGCTACACCTTC. This codes for CASSESRGYTF.